These 27 T cell receptor beta chains originate from one sample sequenced in a study of beta chain features in type 1 diabetes. Study-wide points: Moderately but significantly shorter TCRB CDR3s were found in Type 1 diabetes patients in all four CD4+ subsets.

Expressed TCRB transcripts were sequenced because the isolated RNA had all been reverse transcribed beforehand. Here immunoSEQ multiplex PCR was the method, and the copy in TCRdb shows in-frame clones only, minus some. In the table there are around 160,000 clones, 8.5% to 10% of which are singletons. Their cognate antigens are unknown. The sequenced sample consisted of central memory CD4+ T cells from blood. These TCRs come from a woman in her twenties or thirties with type 1 diabetes.

The V call is TRBV5-8, the J call TRBJ2-1; TRBD2 aligns across 8 bases. The trim removed 3 bases at V and 4 bases at J, leaving 6 bases unmatched. The CDR3 covers 15 residues. Germline CDR1 SGHTS, CDR2 YDEGEE. CDR3 in DNA: TGTGCCAGCAGCTCTCGGGAGGGCCGGTACAATGAGCAGTTCTTC. Protein product: CASSSREGRYNEQFF.

This clone was picked up a small number of times. J is TRBJ2-2 and V is TRBV5-1; 11 bases map to TRBD2. V was clipped by 8 bases and J by 2 bases; unmatched bases: 8. The germline gives CDR1 SGHRS, CDR2 YFSETQ. The CDR3 contains 16 residues. CDR3 sequence reads: CASESGTSGNTGELFF. Written as DNA, the CDR3 is TGCGCCAGTGAAAGTGGGACTAGCGGTAACACCGGGGAGCTGTTTTTT. Combining the CDR3 with reference TRBV5-1 and TRBJ2-2 gives the whole variable domain KAGVTQTPRYLIKTRGQQVTLSCSPISGHRSVSWYQQTPGQGLQFLFEYFSETQRNKGNFPGRFSGRQFSNSRSEMNVSTLELGDSALYLCASESGTSGNTGELFFGEGSRLTVL.

The chain uses TRBV6-5 and TRBJ1-2; D is possibly TRBD1 (5 bases). CDR1 and CDR2 (germline): MNHEY, SVGAGI. Between the trimmed V and J ends, which lost 0 bases and 4 bases, there was a span of 6 bases. The CDR3 is made up of 13 amino acids. The CDR3 loop is CASSYSDSYGYTF. Here the CDR3 DNA reads TGTGCCAGCAGTTACTCAGACAGCTATGGCTACACCTTC.

This clone has more than one count but fewer than ten. The chain is built from TRBV21-1 and TRBJ1-5. TRBV21-1 is a known pseudogene. The length of the CDR3 is 16 residues. This chain's CDR3 is CASRGGDGLLRQPQHF. For the CDR3, the DNA is TGTGCCAGCCGGGGGGGGGACGGGCTACTCAGGCAGCCCCAGCATTTT.

This clone was counted between two and nine times. The chain uses TRBV7-3 and TRBJ2-3, with 15 bases matching TRBD2. The CDR3 totals 19 residues. Trimming took 1 base from V and 5 from J; bases not matched to a gene: 10. CDR1 and CDR2 (germline): SGHTA, FQGTGA. The CDR3 region is CASSLSPGLAGGRGDTQYF. The CDR3 DNA is TGTGCCAGCAGCTTAAGTCCGGGACTAGCGGGAGGACGGGGAGATACGCAGTATTTT. The variable domain in full, with the rest retrieved from reference TRBV7-3 and TRBJ2-3, is GAGVSQTPSNKVTEKGKYVELRCDPISGHTALYWYRQSLGQGPEFLIYFQGTGAADDSGLPNDRFFAVRPEGSVSTLKIQRTERGDSAVYLCASSLSPGLAGGRGDTQYFGPGTRLTVL.

This sequence joins TRBV14 and TRBJ1-1; D is possibly TRBD1 (5 bases). Germline CDR1 and CDR2: SGHDN and FVKESK. V was cut by 3 bases and J by 7 bases, with 18 bases left in between. The CDR3 sequence is 15 residues long. For the CDR3, the DNA is TGTGCCAGCAGCCAGATGTTTGGGGGGACGGATGAAGCTTTCTTT. Encoded protein: CASSQMFGGTDEAFF.

V is TRBV6-1 and J is TRBJ2-7; 9 positions match TRBD2. Germline V gene lookup returns CDR1 MNHNS and CDR2 SASEGT. The CDR3 covers 15 residues. V dropped 8 bases and J dropped 0; count of bases not matched to a gene: 8. Written as DNA, the CDR3 is TGTGCCAGCTGGACGCTAGCGGGGACCTCCTACGAGCAGTACTTC. It specifies CASWTLAGTSYEQYF.

This clone showed up just a few times. The J gene is TRBJ1-1, the V gene TRBV5-1; possible D gene TRBD1, 6 bases. CDR1 is SGHRS, CDR2 YFSETQ, per germline. CDR3 length: 15 residues. V was trimmed by 3 bases and J by 1 base, leaving 13 bases between them. The CDR3 protein is CASSSQGQGNTEAFF. As DNA, the CDR3 is TGCGCCAGCAGCTCGCAGGGGCAGGGGAACACTGAAGCTTTCTTT. Variable domain in full (rest from reference TRBV5-1 and TRBJ1-1): KAGVTQTPRYLIKTRGQQVTLSCSPISGHRSVSWYQQTPGQGLQFLFEYFSETQRNKGNFPGRFSGRQFSNSRSEMNVSTLELGDSALYLCASSSQGQGNTEAFFGQGTRLTVV.

This clone was found a few times. V and J are TRBV6-5 and TRBJ2-7, with D uncertain. V shed 8 bases and J shed 4 bases, with 9 bases lying between them. This CDR3 has 11 residues. CDR1 is MNHEY and CDR2 is SVGAGI in the germline V gene. The CDR3 sequence: CASHRQYEQYF. CDR3 DNA sequence: TGTGCCAGCCATCGTCAGTACGAGCAGTACTTC.

The rearrangement joins TRBV7-2 to TRBJ1-2; no clear D. Trimming removed 3 bases from V and 4 bases from J, with 12 bases in between. The CDR3 spans 14 residues. CDR1 and CDR2 (germline): SGHTA, FQGNSA. The CDR3 loop reads CASSFTLASYGYTF. The DNA of the CDR3 is TGTGCCAGCAGCTTTACTCTAGCTAGCTATGGCTACACCTTC.

This clone showed up just a few times. The V gene is TRBV7-9, the J gene TRBJ1-4, with 8 bases aligning to TRBD1. The CDR3 has 15 residues. V was pared by 5 bases and J by 1 base, with 3 bases of the junction left unmatched. The germline CDR1 and CDR2 sequences are SEHNR and FQNEAQ (reference sequence). The CDR3 spells CASSPGQGTNEKLFF. The CDR3 DNA reads TGTGCCAGCAGCCCCGGACAGGGAACTAATGAAAAACTGTTTTTT.

The CDR3 DNA follows: TGTGCCAGCAGTCACCCCGACAGGTCTTCTTTCTACAATGAGCAGTTCTTC. Its translation is CASSHPDRSSFYNEQFF. This sequence joins TRBV27 and TRBJ2-1, with a tentative D call TRBD1 (6 bases). Looked up from germline, CDR1 is MNHEY and CDR2 is SMNVEV (reference sequence). V gave up 5 bases and J gave up 3 bases, with 20 bases separating them. The CDR3 runs to 17 residues.

The chain's CDR3 is CASSLRQGNYNEQFF. The CDR3 nucleotides are TGTGCCAGCAGCTTAAGGCAGGGAAACTACAATGAGCAGTTCTTC. This rearrangement joins TRBV7-3 to TRBJ2-1; tentatively, D is TRBD1 (5 bases). Between the trimmed V and J ends, which lost 1 base and 3 bases, there was a span of 10 bases. From germline, CDR1 is SGHTA and CDR2 FQGTGA. The CDR3 sequence is 15 residues long. The variable domain in full, completed from reference TRBV7-3 and TRBJ2-1, reads GAGVSQTPSNKVTEKGKYVELRCDPISGHTALYWYRQSLGQGPEFLIYFQGTGAADDSGLPNDRFFAVRPEGSVSTLKIQRTERGDSAVYLCASSLRQGNYNEQFFGPGTRLTVL.

In this sample, this clone turned up a few times. This chain joins TRBV5-4 and TRBJ2-2, with D tentatively TRBD1 (6 bases). The V gene lost 4 bases and the J gene lost 4 bases, with 14 bases spanning the gap. The germline V gene encodes CDR1 SGHNT and CDR2 YYREEE (reference sequence). The CDR3 has 15 residues. The CDR3 here is CASSPLQGSTGELFF. CDR3 bases: TGTGCCAGCAGCCCATTACAGGGAAGCACCGGGGAGCTGTTTTTT.

This clone has more than one count but fewer than ten. The gene calls are TRBV18 and TRBJ2-7; 7 nucleotides align to TRBD1. V lost 4 bases and J lost 0; bases outside the gene matches: 3. The germline CDR1 and CDR2 sequences are KGHSH and LQKENI. The CDR3 has 14 residues. In nucleotides, the CDR3 is TGTGCCAGCTCACTGGGACAGACCTCCTACGAGCAGTACTTC. Its protein product is CASSLGQTSYEQYF.

The V and J genes are TRBV6-5 and TRBJ1-2; D might be TRBD1 (5 bases). V was trimmed by 5 bases and J by 5 bases, leaving 18 bases between them. The germline V gene has CDR1 MNHEY and CDR2 SVGAGI. The CDR3 sequence is 15 residues long. CDR3 sequence reads: CASSPRTKGWYGYTF. For the CDR3, the DNA is TGTGCCAGCAGTCCTCGGACGAAGGGGTGGTATGGCTACACCTTC.

This clone showed up many times. The chain is built from TRBV30 and TRBJ2-3; no definite D call. The CDR3 covers 12 residues. Trimming took off 4 bases at V and 2 bases at J, with 7 bases between the two ends. The germline CDR1 and CDR2 sequences are GTSNPN and SVGIG (reference sequence). CDR3 in amino acids: CAWTHSTDTQYF. The DNA of the CDR3 is TGTGCCTGGACCCATTCCACAGATACGCAGTATTTT.

This clone was observed a few times. The chain recombines TRBV9 with TRBJ2-1, with TRBD1 matching over 8 bases. The CDR3 is 15 residues long. V dropped 1 base and J dropped 4; count of bases not matched to a gene: 4. Germline CDR1 SGDLS, CDR2 YYNGEE. CDR3 protein: CASSVTTGEYNEQFF. As DNA, the CDR3 is TGTGCCAGCAGCGTAACGACAGGGGAATACAATGAGCAGTTCTTC.

V usage is TRBV7-9 and J usage is TRBJ2-3; possible D gene TRBD2, 8 bases. V was clipped by 11 bases and J by 3 bases, with 30 bases between them. The germline gives CDR1 SEHNR, CDR2 FQNEAQ (reference sequence). CDR3 length equals 18 residues. This CDR3 reads CAPGGGTVGTRPTDTQYF. The CDR3 coding sequence is TGTGCCCCCGGAGGCGGGACAGTCGGGACTAGACCTACAGATACGCAGTATTTT.

This clone came up a few times. The chain links TRBV7-9 to TRBJ2-1, with a weak D call TRBD2 (6 bases). V lost 5 bases, J lost 9 bases, and 20 bases lay in between. The germline V gene has CDR1 SEHNR and CDR2 FQNEAQ (reference sequence). This CDR3 spans 15 amino acids. DNA of the CDR3: TGTGCCAGCAGCCGGGACTCAACTACGCCCGGTGAGCAGTTCTTC. It is translated as CASSRDSTTPGEQFF.

This clone has only a few counts. The V and J genes are TRBV6-5 and TRBJ2-2, with no clear D. Germline V gene sequence: CDR1 MNHEY, CDR2 SVGAGI. This CDR3 region has 13 residues. V was shortened by 5 bases and J by 4 bases, with 8 bases between the two germline ends. CDR3 nucleotides: TGTGCCAGCAGTCCTCCCTCCACCGGGGAGCTGTTTTTT. Its translation is CASSPPSTGELFF.

This clone has just a few counts. The sample contains more than one DNA sequence encoding this CDR3. The chain carries TRBV20-1 and TRBJ2-7; possibly TRBD2 for D (5 bases). The CDR3 is 11 residues long. Germline CDR1 is DFQATT and CDR2 is SNEGSKA (reference sequence). Trimming took 6 bases from V and 4 from J, leaving 10 bases between them. In DNA, the CDR3 is TGCAGTGCCAGCTCGGGGTACGAGCAGTACTTC. This encodes CSASSGYEQYF.

This chain joins TRBV2 and TRBJ2-1; 8 positions agree with TRBD2. CDR1 is SNHLY and CDR2 is FYNNEI in the germline V gene. The ends lost 6 bases at V and 8 bases at J; junction bases unmatched: 6. The CDR3 is made up of 13 amino acids. The CDR3 coding sequence is TGTGCCAGCAGAGCCGGGACTAGTGATGAGCAGTTCTTC. It translates to CASRAGTSDEQFF. Filled out from reference TRBV2 and TRBJ2-1, the complete variable domain reads EPEVTQTPSHQVTQMGQEVILRCVPISNHLYFYWYRQILGQKVEFLVSFYNNEISEKSEIFDDQFSVERPDGSNFTLKIRSTKLEDSAMYFCASRAGTSDEQFFGPGTRLTVL.

The gene calls are TRBV7-9 and TRBJ2-7; D gene ambiguous. The CDR3 contains 14 residues. In germline, CDR1 is SEHNR, CDR2 FQNEAQ (reference sequence). The germline V and J ends were trimmed by 2 bases and 2 bases, with 10 bases remaining between them. Here the CDR3 reads CASSLSVSTYEQYF. CDR3 nucleotides: TGTGCCAGCAGCTTAAGCGTCAGCACCTACGAGCAGTACTTC.

The CDR3 spells CASSQELAGAYEQYF. In DNA, the CDR3 is TGTGCCAGCAGCCAAGAACTAGCGGGAGCTTACGAGCAGTACTTC. The chain is built from TRBV5-4 and TRBJ2-7; 11 positions agree with TRBD2. V trimming: 4 bases; J trimming: 4 bases; junction bases outside the gene matches: 7. CDR3 length equals 15 residues. Germline CDR1 SGHNT, CDR2 YYREEE (reference sequence). Supplemented by reference TRBV5-4 and TRBJ2-7, the full variable domain reads ETGVTQSPTHLIKTRGQQVTLRCSSQSGHNTVSWYQQALGQGPQFIFQYYREEENGRGNFPPRFSGLQFPNYSSELNVNALELDDSALYLCASSQELAGAYEQYFGPGTRLTVT.

The chain carries TRBV19 and TRBJ2-5, with a possible D match to TRBD1 (5 bases). The length of the CDR3 is 14 residues. Germline loops: CDR1 LNHDA, CDR2 SQIVND (reference sequence). The V end lost 7 bases, the J end lost 7 bases, and 19 bases lay between the germline ends. The CDR3: CASTQGTPSRTQYF. The CDR3 nucleotides are TGTGCCAGTACCCAGGGTACGCCCTCGAGGACCCAGTACTTC.

This clone showed up just a few times. For the CDR3, the DNA is TGTGCCAGCTCGGTGGGGAGCTCCTACAATGAGCAGTTCTTC. It specifies CASSVGSSYNEQFF. The chain links TRBV7-3 to TRBJ2-1; the D gene is possibly TRBD2 (5 bases). The germline V gene has CDR1 SGHTA and CDR2 FQGTGA. V lost 8 bases and J lost 0, with 11 bases in between. CDR3 length: 14 residues.